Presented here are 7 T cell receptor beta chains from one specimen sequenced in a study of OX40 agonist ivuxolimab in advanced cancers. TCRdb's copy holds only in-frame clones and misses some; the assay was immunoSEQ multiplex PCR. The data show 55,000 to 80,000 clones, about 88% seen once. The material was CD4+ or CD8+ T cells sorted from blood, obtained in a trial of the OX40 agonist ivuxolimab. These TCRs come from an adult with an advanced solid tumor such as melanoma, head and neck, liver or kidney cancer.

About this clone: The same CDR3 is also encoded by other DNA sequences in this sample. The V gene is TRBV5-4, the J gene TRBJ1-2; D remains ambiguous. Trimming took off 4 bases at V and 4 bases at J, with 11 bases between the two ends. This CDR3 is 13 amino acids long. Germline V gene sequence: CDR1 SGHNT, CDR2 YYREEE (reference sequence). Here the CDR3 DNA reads TGTGCCAGCAGCCTAGTGGATCGCTATGGCTACACCTTC. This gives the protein CASSLVDRYGYTF.

CDR3 region: CASSRRGSNTEAFF. In DNA, the CDR3 is TGTGCCAGTAGCCGCCGGGGGTCGAACACTGAAGCTTTCTTT. The rearrangement links TRBV19 to TRBJ1-1; tentatively, D is TRBD1 (5 bases). Looked up from germline, CDR1 is LNHDA and CDR2 is SQIVND (reference sequence). The CDR3 has 14 residues. V gave up 6 bases and J gave up 1 base, with 12 bases separating them.

CDR3 coding DNA: TGTGCCAGCAGCCTACATCCTCCCGGGACTACTAAAGATACGCAGTATTTT. It specifies CASSLHPPGTTKDTQYF. The rearrangement uses TRBV11-3 and TRBJ2-3, with TRBD2 matching 7 bases. The trim removed 5 bases at V and 5 bases at J, leaving 16 bases unmatched. This CDR3 region has 17 residues. Germline CDR1 is SGHNT and CDR2 is YENEEA.

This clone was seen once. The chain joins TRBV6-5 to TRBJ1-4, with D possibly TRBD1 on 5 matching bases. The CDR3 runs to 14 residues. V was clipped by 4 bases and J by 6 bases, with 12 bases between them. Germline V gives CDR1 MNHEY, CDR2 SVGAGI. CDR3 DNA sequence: TGTGCCAGCAGTTCGTGGGGGGGGGATGAAAAACTGTTTTTT. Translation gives CASSSWGGDEKLFF.

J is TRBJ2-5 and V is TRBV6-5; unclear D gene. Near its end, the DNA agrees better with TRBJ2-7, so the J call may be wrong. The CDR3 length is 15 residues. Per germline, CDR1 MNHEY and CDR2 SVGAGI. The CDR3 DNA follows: TGTGCCAGCAGTTACACGGGCACCTCGCCCTACGAGCAGTACTTC. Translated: CASSYTGTSPYEQYF.

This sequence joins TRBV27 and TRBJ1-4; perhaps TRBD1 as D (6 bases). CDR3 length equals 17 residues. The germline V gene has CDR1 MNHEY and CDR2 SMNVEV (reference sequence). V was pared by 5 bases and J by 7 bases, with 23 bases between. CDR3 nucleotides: TGTGCCAGCAGTCCCAACATTGTCGGGGGCGCGGTTGAAAAACTGTTTTTT. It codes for CASSPNIVGGAVEKLFF.

The CDR3 is CASRGPGNTIYF. CDR3 in DNA: TGTGCCAGTCGGGGGCCTGGAAACACCATATATTTT. The V gene is TRBV6-5, the J gene TRBJ1-3; possibly TRBD1 for D (6 bases). Germline-derived CDR1 and CDR2 are MNHEY and SVGAGI. The CDR3 totals 12 residues. V was clipped by 9 bases and J by 2 bases, with 8 bases between them.